Presented here are 13 T cell receptor beta chains from one specimen sequenced in a study of blood T cells in healthy people across ages. Next came a second PCR, run for about 6 to 11 cycles, which used a sample-barcoded 5' primer along with a J-beta primer mix. TCRdb independently ran MiXCR on the 5' RACE reads; one entry per CDR3 protein. The sample includes around 1.1 million distinct CDR3 sequences, around two fifths of them seen just once. Specimen: blood. These receptors originate from a man aged 18 to 35 in good health.

V and J are TRBV4-2 and TRBJ1-2, with unresolved D. V was pared by 0 bases and J by 0 bases, with 14 bases between. Germline CDR1 reads LGHNA; CDR2 reads YNFKEQ. CDR3 length: 17 residues. CDR3 sequence (DNA): TGTGCCAGCAGCCAAGAGGGCAGCTTTTCAGCTAACTATGGCTACACCTTC. Its translation: CASSQEGSFSANYGYTF.

This sequence joins TRBV5-1 and TRBJ1-1, with unresolved D. There are 13 residues in the CDR3. V was shortened by 0 bases and J by 7 bases, with 10 bases between the two germline ends. The germline gives CDR1 SGHRS, CDR2 YFSETQ. CDR3 sequence reads: CASSLDQRNEAFF. The CDR3, as DNA: TGCGCCAGCAGCTTGGACCAGAGGAATGAAGCTTTCTTT.

The sample holds a few counts of this clonotype. The rearrangement joins TRBV12-3 or TRBV12-4 to TRBJ2-1; D call uncertain. V dropped 6 bases and J dropped 10 bases, with 19 bases sitting between them. CDR3 length: 14 residues. The CDR3 spells CASSPPRKGVEQFF. The CDR3 DNA reads TGTGCCAGCAGCCCCCCCCGTAAAGGCGTAGAGCAGTTCTTC.

This clonotype was seen more than once but under ten times. This CDR3 reads CASRALNNEQFF. CDR3 DNA sequence: TGTGCCAGCAGGGCCCTAAACAATGAGCAGTTCTTC. The chain has TRBV2 and TRBJ2-1, with D unclear. This CDR3 is 12 amino acids long. Germline-derived CDR1 and CDR2 are SNHLY and FYNNEI. V was cut by 6 bases and J by 5 bases, with 8 bases left in between.

A note on this clonotype: A single base separates this from a much larger clone, so it may be a read error. The rearrangement links TRBV6-5 to TRBJ1-2, with 7 bases lining up with TRBD1. After removal of 6 bases from V and 4 bases from J, the junction contained 8 bases not matched to a gene. In germline, CDR1 is MNHEY, CDR2 SVGAGI. This CDR3 has 14 amino acids. The CDR3, as DNA: TGTGCCAGCAGCGCGGGACAGCCTCGCTATGGCTACACCTTC. Protein sequence: CASSAGQPRYGYTF.

The chain uses TRBV7-3 and TRBJ2-3, with 8 bases identical to TRBD1. The J segment lost 0 bases and the V segment lost 1 base, leaving 6 bases of the junction unmatched. Germline V lookup: CDR1 SGHTA, CDR2 FQGTGA. The CDR3 totals 17 residues. The CDR3 region is CASSLSGTGTSTDTQYF. The CDR3 DNA reads as TGTGCCAGCAGCTTAAGTGGGACAGGTACTAGCACAGATACGCAGTATTTT.

This rearrangement joins TRBV24-1 to TRBJ2-2, with 8 bases identical to TRBD1. Germline V gene data show CDR1 as KGHDR and CDR2 as SFDVKD. J was trimmed by 5 bases and V by 1 base; bases with no gene match: 2. The CDR3 length is 15 residues. DNA of the CDR3: TGTGCCACCAGTGATTTTGGACAGGGAACCGGGGAGCTGTTTTTT. This encodes CATSDFGQGTGELFF.

This clonotype appeared a single time. The chain couples TRBV20-1 to TRBJ1-1; D gene unclear. CDR1 DFQATT and CDR2 SNEGSKA come from the germline V gene (reference sequence). CDR3 size: 11 residues. The V and J ends lost 5 bases and 4 bases respectively, with 8 bases between them. The CDR3 reads CSALRFTEAFF. The CDR3 DNA is TGCAGTGCTCTACGATTCACTGAAGCTTTCTTT.

The chain has TRBV20-1 and TRBJ2-7, with 11 positions matching TRBD2. V shed 1 base, J shed 5 bases, and the junction held 4 bases outside the gene matches. Germline CDR1 and CDR2: DFQATT and SNEGSKA (reference sequence). The CDR3 has 14 residues. The chain's CDR3 is CSARATSGGHEQYF. The CDR3 coding sequence is TGCAGTGCTAGAGCAACTAGCGGGGGCCACGAGCAGTACTTC.

CDR3 in DNA: TGTGCCAGCAGGGAAACCAGGGTTGAAGCTTTCTTT. Its translation: CASRETRVEAFF. J is TRBJ1-1 and V is TRBV2; D may be TRBD1 (5 bases). The germline V gene has CDR1 SNHLY and CDR2 FYNNEI. Trimming cost V 6 bases and J 7 bases, with 12 bases left between them. The CDR3 contains 12 residues.

J is TRBJ2-3 and V is TRBV6-5, with D possibly being TRBD2 (6 bases). Trimming cost V 6 bases and J 6 bases, with 19 bases left between them. Germline V gene data show CDR1 as MNHEY and CDR2 as SVGAGI. CDR3 length equals 15 residues. The CDR3, as DNA: TGTGCCAGCAGGGATTCGGACGGGGGTGCGGATACGCAGTATTTT. Amino acid sequence: CASRDSDGGADTQYF.

A few counts support this clonotype. The chain carries TRBV5-5 and TRBJ2-7; TRBD2 might be the D (6 bases). CDR3 size: 16 residues. The germline gives CDR1 SGHKS, CDR2 YYEKEE (reference sequence). The V end lost 4 bases, the J end lost 3 bases, and 20 bases lay between the germline ends. The chain's CDR3 is CASSAGGAPSYYEQYF. The CDR3 DNA follows: TGTGCCAGCAGCGCGGGCGGGGCACCTTCCTACTACGAGCAGTACTTC.

This clonotype occurred a few times. The chain joins TRBV20-1 to TRBJ1-2; D not certain. V was clipped by 7 bases and J by 1 base, with 10 bases between them. Per the germline V gene, CDR1 is DFQATT and CDR2 is SNEGSKA (reference sequence). The CDR3 is 12 amino acids. The CDR3 DNA reads as TGCAGTGTCGGGCGGGGTAACTATGGCTACACCTTC. Translation: CSVGRGNYGYTF.